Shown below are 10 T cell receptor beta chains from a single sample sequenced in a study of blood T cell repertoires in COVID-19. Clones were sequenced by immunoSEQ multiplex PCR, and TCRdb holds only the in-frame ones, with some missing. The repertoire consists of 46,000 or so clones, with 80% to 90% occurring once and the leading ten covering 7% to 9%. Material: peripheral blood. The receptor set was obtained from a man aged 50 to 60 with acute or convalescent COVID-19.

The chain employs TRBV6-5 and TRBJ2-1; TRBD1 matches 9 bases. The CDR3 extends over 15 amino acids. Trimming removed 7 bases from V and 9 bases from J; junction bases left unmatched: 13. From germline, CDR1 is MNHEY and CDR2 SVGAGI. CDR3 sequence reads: CASNPGTGYRGEQFF. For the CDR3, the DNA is TGTGCCAGCAATCCCGGGACAGGGTATCGTGGTGAGCAGTTCTTC.

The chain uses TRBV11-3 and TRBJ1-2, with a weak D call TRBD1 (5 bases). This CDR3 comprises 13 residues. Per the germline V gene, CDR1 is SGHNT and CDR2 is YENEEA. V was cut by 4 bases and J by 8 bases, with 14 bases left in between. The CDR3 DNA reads TGTGCCAGCAGCTCCGACGGGGGAAGCGGCTACACCTTC. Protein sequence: CASSSDGGSGYTF.

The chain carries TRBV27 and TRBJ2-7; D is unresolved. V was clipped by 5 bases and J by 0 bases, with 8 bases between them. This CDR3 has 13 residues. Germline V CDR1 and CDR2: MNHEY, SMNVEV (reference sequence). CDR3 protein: CASSPHTSYEQYF. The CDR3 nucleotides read TGTGCCAGCAGTCCGCACACCTCCTACGAGCAGTACTTC.

Here the CDR3 reads CASSLVGTGKETQYF. CDR3 nucleotides: TGCGCCAGCAGCTTGGTGGGGACAGGTAAAGAGACCCAGTACTTC. V is TRBV5-1 and J is TRBJ2-5; 8 nucleotides line up with TRBD1. CDR1 is SGHRS, CDR2 YFSETQ, per germline. V lost 0 bases to trimming and J lost 3 bases; unmatched junction nucleotides: 4. The length of the CDR3 is 15 residues.

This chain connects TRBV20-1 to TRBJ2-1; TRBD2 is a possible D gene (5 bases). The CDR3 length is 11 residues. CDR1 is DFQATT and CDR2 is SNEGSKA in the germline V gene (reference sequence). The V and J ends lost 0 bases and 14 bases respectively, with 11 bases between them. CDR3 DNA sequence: TGCAGTGCTAGAGAAGCGTTTAGCGAGTTCTTC. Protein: CSAREAFSEFF.

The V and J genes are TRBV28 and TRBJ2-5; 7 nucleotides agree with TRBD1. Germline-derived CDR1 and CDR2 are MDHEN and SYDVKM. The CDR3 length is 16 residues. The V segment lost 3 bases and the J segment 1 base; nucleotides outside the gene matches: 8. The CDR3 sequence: CASSLALTGSQETQYF. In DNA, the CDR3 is TGTGCCAGCAGTTTGGCCCTGACAGGGAGCCAAGAGACCCAGTACTTC.

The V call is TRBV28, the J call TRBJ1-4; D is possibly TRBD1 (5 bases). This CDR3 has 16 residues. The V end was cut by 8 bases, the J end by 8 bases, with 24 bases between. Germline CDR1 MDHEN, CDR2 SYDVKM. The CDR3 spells CASVLSGGPGGEKLFF. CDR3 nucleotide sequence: TGTGCCAGCGTATTAAGCGGGGGTCCGGGAGGAGAAAAACTGTTTTTT.

CDR3 sequence: CASSSPKNEQYF. The CDR3 region has the DNA TGTGCCAGCAGCTCCCCTAAGAACGAGCAGTACTTC. The genes are TRBV7-9 and TRBJ2-7; no definite D call. Germline assignment: CDR1 SEHNR and CDR2 FQNEAQ (reference sequence). The CDR3 has 12 residues. V lost 4 bases, J lost 5 bases, and 9 bases lay in between.

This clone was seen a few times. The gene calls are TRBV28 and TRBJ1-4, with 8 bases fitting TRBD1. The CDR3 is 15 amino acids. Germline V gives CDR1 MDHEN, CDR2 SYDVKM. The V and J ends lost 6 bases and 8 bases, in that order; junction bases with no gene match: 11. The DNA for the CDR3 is TGTGCCAGCAGGTCTCAGGGGGCAGGGGGGGAAAAACTGTTTTTT. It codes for CASRSQGAGGEKLFF.

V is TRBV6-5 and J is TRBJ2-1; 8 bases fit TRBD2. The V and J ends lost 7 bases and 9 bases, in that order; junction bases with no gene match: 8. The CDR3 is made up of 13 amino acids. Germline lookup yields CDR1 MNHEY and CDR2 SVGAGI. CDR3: CASTSSGWSEQFF. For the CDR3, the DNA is TGTGCCAGCACCTCTAGCGGGTGGTCTGAGCAGTTCTTC.